In this sample, the clone carrying this TCR beta chain turned up a few times. This sample is part of a study of patients and donors after allogeneic stem cell transplantation. The length of the CDR3 is 17 residues. Germline V gene sequence: CDR1 MGHDK, CDR2 SYGVNS. V lost 3 bases to trimming and J lost 4 bases, with 21 bases between them. TCRdb fed the RT-PCR reads into MiXCR, producing one record per CDR3 protein. Here the sample spans 800,000 to 1,000,000 distinct CDR3 sequences, under 20% being singletons. What was sequenced was blood, either unsorted or a sorted T cell fraction (not recorded which). This TCR was recovered from a human donor who was either an allogeneic HSCT recipient or a stem cell or donor lymphocyte infusion donor (not recorded which). It is not recorded whose cells these are; they may come from a transplant donor. V is TRBV25-1 and J is TRBJ1-2, with D perhaps TRBD1 (6 bases). This CDR3 reads CASSEGGGEGSLYGYTF. The CDR3 DNA reads TGTGCCAGCAGTGAGGGGGGCGGCGAAGGGTCTCTCTATGGCTACACCTTC.